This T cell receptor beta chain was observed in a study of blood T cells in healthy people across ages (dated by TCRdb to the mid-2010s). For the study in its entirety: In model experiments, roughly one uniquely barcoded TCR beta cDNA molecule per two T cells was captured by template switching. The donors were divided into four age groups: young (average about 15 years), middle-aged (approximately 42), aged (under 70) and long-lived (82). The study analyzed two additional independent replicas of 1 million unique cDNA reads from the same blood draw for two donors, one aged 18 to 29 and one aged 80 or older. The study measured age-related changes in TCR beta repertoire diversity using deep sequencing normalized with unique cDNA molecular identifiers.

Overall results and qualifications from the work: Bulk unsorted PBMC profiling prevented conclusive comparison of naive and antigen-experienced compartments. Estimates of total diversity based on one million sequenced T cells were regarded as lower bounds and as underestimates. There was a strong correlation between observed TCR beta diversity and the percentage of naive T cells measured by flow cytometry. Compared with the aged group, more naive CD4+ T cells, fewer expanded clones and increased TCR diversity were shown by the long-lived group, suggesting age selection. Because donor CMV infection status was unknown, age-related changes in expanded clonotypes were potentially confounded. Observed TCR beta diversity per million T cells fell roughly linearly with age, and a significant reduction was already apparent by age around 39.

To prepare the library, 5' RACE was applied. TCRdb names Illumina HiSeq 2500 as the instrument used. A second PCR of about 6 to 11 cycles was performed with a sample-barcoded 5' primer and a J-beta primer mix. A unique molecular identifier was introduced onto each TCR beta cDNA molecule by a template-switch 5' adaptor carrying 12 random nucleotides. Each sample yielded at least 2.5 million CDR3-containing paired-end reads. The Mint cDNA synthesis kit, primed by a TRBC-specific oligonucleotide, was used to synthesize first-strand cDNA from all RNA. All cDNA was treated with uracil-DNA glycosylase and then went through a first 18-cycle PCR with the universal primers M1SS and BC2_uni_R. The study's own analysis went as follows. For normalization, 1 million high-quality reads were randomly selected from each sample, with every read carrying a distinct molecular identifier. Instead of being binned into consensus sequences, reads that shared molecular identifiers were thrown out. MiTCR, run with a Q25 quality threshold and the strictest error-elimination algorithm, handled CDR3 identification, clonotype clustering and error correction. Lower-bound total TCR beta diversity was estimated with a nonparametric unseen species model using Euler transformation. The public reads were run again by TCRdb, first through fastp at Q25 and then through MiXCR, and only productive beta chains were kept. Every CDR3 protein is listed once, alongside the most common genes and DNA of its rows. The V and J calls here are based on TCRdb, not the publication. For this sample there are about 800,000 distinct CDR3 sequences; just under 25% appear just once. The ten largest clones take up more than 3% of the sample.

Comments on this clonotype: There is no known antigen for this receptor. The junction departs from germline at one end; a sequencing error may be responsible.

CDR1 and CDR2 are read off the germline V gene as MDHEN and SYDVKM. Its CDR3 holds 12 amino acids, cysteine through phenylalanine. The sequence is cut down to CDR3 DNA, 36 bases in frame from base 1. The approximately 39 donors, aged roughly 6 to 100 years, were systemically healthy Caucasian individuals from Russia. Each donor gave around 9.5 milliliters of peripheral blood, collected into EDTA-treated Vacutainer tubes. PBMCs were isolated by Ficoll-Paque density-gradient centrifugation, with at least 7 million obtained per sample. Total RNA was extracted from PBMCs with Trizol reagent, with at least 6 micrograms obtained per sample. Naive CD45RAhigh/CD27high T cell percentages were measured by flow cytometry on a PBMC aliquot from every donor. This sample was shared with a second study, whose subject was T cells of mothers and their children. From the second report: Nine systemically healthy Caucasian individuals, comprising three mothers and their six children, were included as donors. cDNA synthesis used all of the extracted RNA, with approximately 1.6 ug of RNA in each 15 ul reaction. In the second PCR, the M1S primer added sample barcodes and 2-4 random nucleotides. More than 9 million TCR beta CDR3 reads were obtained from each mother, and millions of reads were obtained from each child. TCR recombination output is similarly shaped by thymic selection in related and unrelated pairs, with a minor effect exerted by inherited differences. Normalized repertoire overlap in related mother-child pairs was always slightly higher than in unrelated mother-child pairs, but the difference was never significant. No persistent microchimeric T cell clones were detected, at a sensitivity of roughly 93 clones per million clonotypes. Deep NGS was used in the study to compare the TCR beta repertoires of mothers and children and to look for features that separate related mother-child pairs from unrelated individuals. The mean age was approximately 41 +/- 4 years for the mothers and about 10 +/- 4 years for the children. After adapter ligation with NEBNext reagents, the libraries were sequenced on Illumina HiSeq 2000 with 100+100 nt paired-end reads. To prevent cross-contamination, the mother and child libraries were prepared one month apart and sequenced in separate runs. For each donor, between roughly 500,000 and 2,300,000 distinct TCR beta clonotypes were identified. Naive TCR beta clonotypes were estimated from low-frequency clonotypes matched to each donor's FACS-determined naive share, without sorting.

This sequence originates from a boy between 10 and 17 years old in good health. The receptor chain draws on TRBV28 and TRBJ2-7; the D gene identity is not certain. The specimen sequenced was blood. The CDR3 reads CASSSWAYEQHF. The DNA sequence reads TGTGCCAGCAGTTCATGGGCGTACGAGCAGCACTTC.